This T cell receptor (beta chain) was found in a study of OX40 agonist ivuxolimab in advanced cancers. On the study more broadly: At doses from 0.01 to 10 mg/kg, patients were given intravenous ivuxolimab every 2 weeks. Study-level points and caveats: Dose levels from 0.1 to 3.0 mg/kg saw CD4+ and CD8+ blood T cells expand clonally by week 6.

The CDR3 length is 15 residues. Germline CDR1 reads SGHAT; CDR2 reads FQNNGV. The V gene lost 1 base and the J gene lost 1 base, with 11 bases spanning the gap. Libraries were prepared by immunoSEQ multiplex PCR; TCRdb keeps only in-frame clonotypes and omits some of them. The profile shows over 25,000 clones, about 86% of them singletons. On this clone itself: The target antigen is unknown.

This chain joins TRBV11-2 and TRBJ2-7; D uncertain. The receptor was isolated from an adult with an advanced solid tumor such as melanoma, head and neck, liver or kidney cancer. Source: CD4+ or CD8+ T cells sorted from blood, taken in a trial of the OX40 agonist ivuxolimab. The CDR3 reads CASSLGSDVSYEQYF. In DNA, the CDR3 is TGTGCCAGCAGCTTAGGTTCGGACGTATCCTACGAGCAGTACTTC.